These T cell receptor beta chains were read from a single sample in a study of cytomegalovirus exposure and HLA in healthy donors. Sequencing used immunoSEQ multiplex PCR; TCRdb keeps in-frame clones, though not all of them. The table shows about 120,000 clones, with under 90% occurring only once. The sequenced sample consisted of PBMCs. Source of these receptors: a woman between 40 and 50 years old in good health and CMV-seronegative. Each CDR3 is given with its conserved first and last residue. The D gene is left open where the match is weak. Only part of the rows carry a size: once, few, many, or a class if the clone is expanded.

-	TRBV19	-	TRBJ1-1	TGTGCCAGTAGGGAACAGGGAAACACTGAAGCTTTCTTT	CASREQGNTEAFF
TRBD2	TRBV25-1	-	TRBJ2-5	TGTGCCAGCAGTGAGGGGACTAGGGTCCAAGAGACCCAGTACTTC	CASSEGTRVQETQYF
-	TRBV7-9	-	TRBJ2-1	TGTTCCAGCAGCTGGGACACCAATGAGCAGTTCTTC	CSSSWDTNEQFF
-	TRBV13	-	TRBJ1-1	TGTGCCAGCAGCCACTCGGTATTGAACACTGAAGCTTTCTTT	CASSHSVLNTEAFF
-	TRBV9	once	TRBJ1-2	TGTGCCAGCACCAGACAGGAGAACTATGGCTACACCTTC	CASTRQENYGYTF
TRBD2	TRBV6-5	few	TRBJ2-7	TGTGCCAGCAGTTCCAGGACTAGCGGTTCCTACGAGCAGTACTTC	CASSSRTSGSYEQYF
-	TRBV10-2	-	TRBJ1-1	TGCGCCAGCATGGCGGCCCGTGGTGAAGCTTTCTTT	CASMAARGEAFF
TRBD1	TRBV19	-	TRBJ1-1	TGTGCGGCAGGACAGGGGGCCTCGAACACTGAAGCTTTCTTT	CAAGQGASNTEAFF
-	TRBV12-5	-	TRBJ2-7	TGTGCTAGTGGTTTGGTCCGAATTGCAGGAACCTACGAGCAGTACTTC	CASGLVRIAGTYEQYF
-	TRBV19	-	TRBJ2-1	TGTGCCAGTATTAGCAGAAGAACAGGCTCCTACAATGAGCAGTTCTTC	CASISRRTGSYNEQFF